This entry describes one T cell receptor (beta chain). The antigen is undetermined. This specimen comes from a study of cytomegalovirus exposure and HLA in healthy donors. Regarding the study as a whole: There were reportedly fewer N-insertions in an Asian-associated ancestry cluster than the approximately 670-donor mean, in a later analysis. Highly shared sequence variants in one cluster were likely a sequencing artifact.

V dropped 6 bases and J dropped 2; count of bases not matched to a gene: 6. This CDR3 region has 14 residues. The germline CDR1 and CDR2 sequences are ENHRY and SYGVKD. The study ran its PCR with 60 Vbeta and 13 Jbeta primers. TCRdb's copy holds only in-frame clones and misses some; the assay was immunoSEQ multiplex PCR. The sample includes 40,000 to 65,000 clones. This TCR was recovered from a middle-aged man in good health and CMV-seropositive. The sample comprised PBMCs. This sequence joins TRBV10-3 and TRBJ1-1; 7 nucleotides line up with TRBD1. The CDR3 sequence is CAIRPGQLNTEAFF. CDR3 nucleotides: TGTGCCATCAGACCGGGACAGCTAAACACTGAAGCTTTCTTT.